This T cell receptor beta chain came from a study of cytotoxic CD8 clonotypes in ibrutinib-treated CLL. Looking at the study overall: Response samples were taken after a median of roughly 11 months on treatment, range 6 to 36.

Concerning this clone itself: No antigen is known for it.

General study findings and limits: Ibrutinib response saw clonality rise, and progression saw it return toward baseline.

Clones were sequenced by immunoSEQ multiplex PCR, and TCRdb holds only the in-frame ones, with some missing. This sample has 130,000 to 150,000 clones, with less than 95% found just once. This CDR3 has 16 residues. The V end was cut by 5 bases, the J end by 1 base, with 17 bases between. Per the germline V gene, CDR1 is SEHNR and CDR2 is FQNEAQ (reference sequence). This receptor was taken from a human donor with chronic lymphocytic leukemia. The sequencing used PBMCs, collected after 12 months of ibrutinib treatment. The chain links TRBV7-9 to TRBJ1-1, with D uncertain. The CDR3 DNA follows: TGTGCCAGCAGCCACCCCTTACGGAATGGGAACACTGAAGCTTTCTTT. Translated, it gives CASSHPLRNGNTEAFF.